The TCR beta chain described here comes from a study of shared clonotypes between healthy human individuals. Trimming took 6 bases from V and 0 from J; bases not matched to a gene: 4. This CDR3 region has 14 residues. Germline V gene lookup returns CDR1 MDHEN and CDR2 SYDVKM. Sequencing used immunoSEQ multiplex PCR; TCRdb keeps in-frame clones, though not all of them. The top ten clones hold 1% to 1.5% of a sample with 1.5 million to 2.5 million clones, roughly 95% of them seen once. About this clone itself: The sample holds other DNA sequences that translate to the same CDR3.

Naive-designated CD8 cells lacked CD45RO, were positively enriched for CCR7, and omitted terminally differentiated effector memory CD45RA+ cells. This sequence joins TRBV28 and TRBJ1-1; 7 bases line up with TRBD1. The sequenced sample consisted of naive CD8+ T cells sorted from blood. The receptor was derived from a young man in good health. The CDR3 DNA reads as TGTGCCAGCAGGGAGACAGGGTTGAACACTGAAGCTTTCTTT. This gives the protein CASRETGLNTEAFF.